Following are 8 T cell receptor beta chains from one sample sequenced in a study of blood T cell repertoires in COVID-19. Some clones are missing from TCRdb's copy, which holds only in-frame ones; the method was immunoSEQ multiplex PCR. The repertoire holds 230,000 or so clones, with about 88% as singletons. Source material: PBMCs or T cells enriched from blood (not recorded which). These receptors all come from a young woman who had recovered from COVID-19.

The chain couples TRBV15 to TRBJ2-5, with D possibly being TRBD2 (7 bases). This CDR3 has 16 residues. Germline CDR1 LNHNV, CDR2 YYDKDF (reference sequence). Trimming removed 3 bases at V and 4 bases at J, with 18 bases between. The CDR3 DNA follows: TGTGCCACCAGCAGGGCGGGAAAACGGGGGGCAGAGACCCAGTACTTC. This gives the protein CATSRAGKRGAETQYF.

This clone was detected once. The chain has TRBV5-4 and TRBJ2-1; TRBD2 is a possible D gene (5 bases). The V end lost 4 bases, the J end lost 6 bases, and 17 bases lay between the germline ends. The CDR3 loop spans 15 amino acids. The germline V gene encodes CDR1 SGHNT and CDR2 YYREEE (reference sequence). The CDR3 bases are TGTGCCAGCAGCCCTACGGACTCGGCGTTCAATGAGCAGTTCTTC. This encodes CASSPTDSAFNEQFF.

The chain has TRBV4-3 and TRBJ2-2; perhaps TRBD1 as D (5 bases). Trimming stripped 1 base from V and 0 bases from J, with 9 bases between. The CDR3 runs 16 residues. The germline gives CDR1 LGHNA, CDR2 YSLEER. Written as DNA, the CDR3 is TGCGCCAGCAGCCAAGGGCTAGGGGCGAACACCGGGGAGCTGTTTTTT. Translation gives CASSQGLGANTGELFF.

V gene TRBV15 combines with J gene TRBJ2-1; 8 nucleotides align to TRBD2. Germline assignment: CDR1 LNHNV and CDR2 YYDKDF (reference sequence). The CDR3 consists of 15 residues. Trimming removed 0 bases from V and 6 bases from J; junction bases left unmatched: 4. The CDR3 coding sequence is TGTGCCACCAGCAGAGAAAGCGGGAGTCCCAATGAGCAGTTCTTC. Its translation is CATSRESGSPNEQFF.

Here the CDR3 reads CASSQDPTGISGEQYF. In DNA form, the CDR3 reads TGTGCCAGCAGCCAAGATCCCACAGGGATTTCGGGTGAGCAGTACTTC. V and J are TRBV3-1 (or the pseudogene TRBV3-2) and TRBJ2-7, with D tentatively TRBD1 (6 bases). Deletions cut 0 bases from V and 7 bases from J, with 19 bases between. The V gene's germline CDR1 is LGHDT and CDR2 YNNKEL (reference sequence). The CDR3 loop spans 16 amino acids.

V gene TRBV19 combines with J gene TRBJ2-1, with 9 bases fitting TRBD2. After removal of 1 base from V and 6 bases from J, the junction contained 13 bases not matched to a gene. This CDR3 has 18 amino acids. The V gene's germline CDR1 is LNHDA and CDR2 SQIVND (reference sequence). The CDR3 DNA is TGTGCCAGTAGTATAGGGCGGGCTAGCGGGGTTGGCCTCAATGAGCAGTTCTTC. Amino acids: CASSIGRASGVGLNEQFF.

This sequence joins TRBV5-1 and TRBJ2-1; D possibly corresponds to TRBD2 (5 bases). Between the trimmed V and J ends, which lost 4 bases and 6 bases, there was a span of 8 bases. Germline values: CDR1 SGHRS, CDR2 YFSETQ. The CDR3 has 12 amino acids. The CDR3 nucleotides read TGCGCCAGCAGCAGTACTAGCAATGAGCAGTTCTTC. Protein product: CASSSTSNEQFF.

V usage is TRBV19 and J usage is TRBJ2-7; D remains unclear. Trimming removed 1 base at V and 2 bases at J, with 9 bases between. The CDR3 is 14 amino acids. Germline CDR1 is LNHDA and CDR2 is SQIVND (reference sequence). In DNA, the CDR3 is TGTGCCAGTAGTATAGCGACCAGGCCCTACGAGCAGTACTTC. It codes for CASSIATRPYEQYF.